The entry below gives a single T cell receptor beta chain sequence along with its context. Its cognate antigen is unknown. This entry comes from a study of vaccination effects on CD4 cells after COVID-19. The CDR3 contains 13 residues. V was trimmed by 2 bases and J by 2 bases, leaving 4 bases between them. Germline V gene lookup returns CDR1 MNHNY and CDR2 SVGAGI (reference sequence). Following a 10-day culture, CD4+ T cells were purified. Participants completed two doses of the BNT162b2 or mRNA-1273 vaccine. The study, taken as a whole, reports: The study found that only 1 of 255 vaccine-induced clones from healthy vaccinees cross-reacted with common cold coronaviruses.

This table comes from immunoSEQ multiplex PCR, and its TCRdb copy is limited to in-frame clones, with some not included. Counted here are around 66,000 clones, around 70% occurring once; the ten biggest clones make up around 2.2%. The receptor comes from a human donor who received a COVID-19 vaccine. This specimen was CD4+ T cells from PBMCs cultured without peptide, taken after COVID-19 vaccination. The chain employs TRBV6-6 and TRBJ1-3; D ambiguous. The CDR3 reads CASSYEAGNTIYF. For the CDR3, the DNA is TGTGCCAGCAGTTACGAGGCTGGAAACACCATATATTTT.